This T cell receptor beta chain is from a study of CD8+ T cells in alopecia areata (dated by TCRdb to about 2018). With regard to the full study: The treated patients, all with moderate-to-severe alopecia areata, were enrolled in an open-label pilot trial of oral tofacitinib given at 5 to 10 mg twice daily. Patients received tofacitinib for 6 to 18 months and were then followed off drug for 6 months to check for delayed response and recurrence. Disease severity in treated patients was measured with the SALT score, which quantifies the percentage of affected scalp surface area. The study used high-throughput TCRbeta sequencing to examine T cell clonal expansion in alopecia areata, in both the C3H/HeJ mouse model and human patients. In humans, TCRbeta sequencing was performed on scalp tissue and on sorted CD4+ and CD8+ peripheral blood T cells from healthy controls and from patients with patchy or totalis/universalis alopecia areata. Biopsies were taken from tofacitinib-treated patients at baseline and again at 4 and 24 weeks into treatment, and several of those patients also had a later scalp biopsy. Scalp clonality was compared across normal scalp (n=4), patchy alopecia areata scalp (n=8), and alopecia totalis/universalis scalp (n=8). RNA was extracted with the PAXgene miRNA kit for fixed scalp, the miRNeasy kit for PBMCs, and the RNeasy kit for mouse skin. Amplification of TCRbeta CDR3 regions was done by immunoSEQ multiplex PCR using 35 Vbeta forward primers and 13 Jbeta reverse primers.

Libraries were built with the immunoSEQ multiplex PCR assay. For TCR sequencing, RNA was extracted from every sample and reverse transcribed into cDNA to serve as template. First-strand cDNA was synthesized using SuperScript III with a 2:1 mix of oligo-dT and random hexamers. A synthetic immune receptor repertoire was used to gauge amplification bias, and whatever bias remained was removed computationally. In the paper's pipeline: Raw reads were preprocessed to remove errors, and CDR3 was defined by IMGT conventions from the conserved cysteine to phenylalanine. Clonality was computed by normalizing Shannon entropy by log2 of the number of productive unique TCRs and subtracting the result from 1. Scalp TCRbeta sequences were cross-referenced with sorted blood CD4 and CD8 repertoires so that the CD4 or CD8 identity of scalp clones could be inferred. In TCRdb, the immuneACCESS table is reduced to in-frame sequences with V and J assigned. These tables do not hold every clone; where another copy was compared, an unresolved V gene accounts for under half, and the others remain unexplained. Clone size and the V and J calls come from that table; the DNA yielded D and trimming. The sample table lists some 210,000 clones, 66% of them with a count of one. The leading ten clones occupy 0.95% to 1.5% of the sample.

Summary of the overall study and its limitations: With tofacitinib, both scalp clonality and the number of expanded CD8+ clones among the top 100 scalp clones went down significantly. The treated cohort was small, with a single nonresponder, so links between baseline CD8+ expansion and response need larger studies. Many expanded lesional clones persisted in scalp and blood during tofacitinib treatment, which may partly explain relapse after stopping treatment. Shared TCR sequences between patients were less evident than in mice, which may be partly attributable to HLA diversity in the patient population. Lesional scalp, especially in alopecia totalis/universalis, showed higher clonality and more expanded CD8+ clones than normal scalp, suggesting antigenic drive. Resident alphabeta T cells in normal human skin are also sequenced, complicating scalp TCR repertoire analysis, unlike mouse skin dominated by gammadelta T cells.

The treatment or condition label on this specimen signifies: oral pan-JAK inhibitor, 5-10 mg twice daily. Lesional scalp punch biopsies and peripheral blood were obtained from alopecia areata patients. After PBMCs were isolated by density centrifugation and stained for CD3, CD4 and CD8, a FACSAria was used to sort CD4+ and CD8+ T cells. Comment on this clone: No cognate antigen has been identified for it. Per-nucleotide qualities are absent, and no much larger clonotype sits a single base away.

CDR3 length: 14 amino acids, cysteine to phenylalanine. CDR3 DNA only is kept here, 42 bases in frame from base 1. The junction carries 9 bases between V and J, which are trimmed by 1 base and 5 bases respectively. The germline V gene specifies KGHSH as CDR1 and LQKENI as CDR2. The input for sequencing was CD4+ T cells sorted from blood, taken between weeks 43 and 45, from a patient treated with tofacitinib. The sequence is built from TRBV18 and TRBJ1-5; no confident D gene assignment can be made. This sequence originates from a human donor with alopecia areata. The bases read TGTGCCAGCTCACCACTCGGCAAGGATCAGCCCCAGCATTTT. This is translated as CASSPLGKDQPQHF.